This TCR beta chain was retrieved from a study of blood T cell repertoires in COVID-19. This clone was counted a single time. Profiling relied on immunoSEQ multiplex PCR, and the TCRdb table lists in-frame clones only, not all of them. The table has under 450,000 clones, roughly 86% seen once. The CDR3 sequence is 12 residues long. Germline trimming cut 10 bases from V and 4 bases from J; bases unmatched to any gene: 5. In germline, CDR1 is KGHDR, CDR2 SFDVKD. This TCR came from a man younger than 45 who had recovered from COVID-19. The sequencing input was PBMCs or T cells enriched from blood (not recorded which). V is TRBV24-1 and J is TRBJ1-2; 7 nucleotides match TRBD1. The CDR3 protein is CATGDSIYGYTF. The CDR3, as DNA: TGTGCCACAGGGGACAGCATCTATGGCTACACCTTC.